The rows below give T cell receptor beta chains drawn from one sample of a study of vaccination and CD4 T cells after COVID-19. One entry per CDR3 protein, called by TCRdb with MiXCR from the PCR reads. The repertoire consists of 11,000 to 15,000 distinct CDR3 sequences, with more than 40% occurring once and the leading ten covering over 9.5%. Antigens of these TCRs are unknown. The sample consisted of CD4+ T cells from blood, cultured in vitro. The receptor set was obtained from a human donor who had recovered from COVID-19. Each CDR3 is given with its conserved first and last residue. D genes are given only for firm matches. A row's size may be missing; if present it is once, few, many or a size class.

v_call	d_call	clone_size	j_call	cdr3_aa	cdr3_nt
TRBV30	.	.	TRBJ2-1	CAWSNNRDNEQFF	TGTGCCTGGAGTAATAACAGGGACAATGAGCAGTTCTTC
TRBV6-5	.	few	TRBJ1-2	CASSYSWRFGYGYTF	TGTGCCAGCAGTTACTCGTGGCGGTTTGGCTATGGCTACACCTTC
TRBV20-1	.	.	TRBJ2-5	CSARDLRRTQETQYF	TGCAGTGCTAGAGATTTGCGGCGGACACAAGAGACCCAGTACTTC
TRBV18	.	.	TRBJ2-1	CASSPPTRVGEQFF	TGTGCCAGCTCACCACCGACTAGGGTCGGTGAGCAGTTCTTC
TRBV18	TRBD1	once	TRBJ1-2	CASLPGQGDGYTF	TGTGCCAGCCTTCCTGGACAGGGGGATGGCTACACCTTC
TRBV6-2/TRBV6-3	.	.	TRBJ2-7	CASSYAGNSYEQYF	TGTGCCAGCAGTTACGCGGGGAACTCCTACGAGCAGTACTTC
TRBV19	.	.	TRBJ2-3	CASGGATDTQYF	TGTGCCAGTGGGGGCGCCACAGATACGCAGTATTTT
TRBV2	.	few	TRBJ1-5	CASRGSSNQPQHF	TGTGCCAGCCGGGGGTCGAGCAATCAGCCCCAGCATTTT
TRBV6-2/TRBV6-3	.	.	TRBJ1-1	CASSYSTGRTEAFF	TGTGCCAGCAGTTACTCGACAGGTCGGACTGAAGCTTTCTTT
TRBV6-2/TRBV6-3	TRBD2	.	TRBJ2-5	CASSSLGREETQYF	TGTGCCAGCAGTTCTTTAGGGAGGGAGGAGACCCAGTACTTC
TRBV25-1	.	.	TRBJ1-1	CASSGTSRGPEAFF	TGTGCCAGCAGTGGGACCTCTAGGGGTCCTGAAGCTTTCTTT
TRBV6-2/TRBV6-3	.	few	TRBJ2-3	CASSPIAGVTDTQYF	TGTGCCAGCAGTCCTATCGCGGGTGTAACAGATACGCAGTATTTT
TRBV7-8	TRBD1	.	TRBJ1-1	CASSLTGGTEAFF	TGTGCCAGCAGCTTAACAGGGGGCACTGAAGCTTTCTTT
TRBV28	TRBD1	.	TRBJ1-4	CASSDRTGGNEKLFF	TGTGCCAGCAGTGATCGGACAGGGGGCAATGAAAAACTGTTTTTT
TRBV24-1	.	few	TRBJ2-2	CATQSPENTGELFF	TGTGCCACCCAAAGCCCGGAGAACACCGGGGAGCTGTTTTTT
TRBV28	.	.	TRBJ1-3	CASSLRPGNTIYF	TGTGCCAGCAGCCTTAGGCCCGGAAACACCATATATTTT
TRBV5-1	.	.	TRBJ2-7	CASSLEGIADEQYF	TGCGCCAGCAGCTTGGAAGGGATTGCCGACGAGCAGTACTTC
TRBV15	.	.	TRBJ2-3	CATSRDLGTDTQYF	TGTGCCACCAGCAGAGATCTAGGCACAGATACGCAGTATTTT
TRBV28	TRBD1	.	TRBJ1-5	CASRRTGGNNQPQHF	TGTGCCAGCAGGCGGACAGGGGGGAACAATCAGCCCCAGCATTTT
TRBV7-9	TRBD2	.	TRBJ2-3	CASSQSPGGGRGTDTQYF	TGTGCCAGCAGCCAGAGTCCCGGGGGAGGGAGGGGCACAGATACGCAGTATTTT
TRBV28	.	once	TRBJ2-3	CASRSTDTQYF	TGTGCCAGCAGGAGCACAGATACGCAGTATTTT
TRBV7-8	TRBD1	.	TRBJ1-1	CASRFQGAGEAFF	TGTGCCAGCAGATTCCAGGGGGCTGGTGAAGCTTTCTTT
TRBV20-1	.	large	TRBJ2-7	CSAREARSGYEQYF	TGCAGTGCTAGAGAGGCTAGATCTGGGTACGAGCAGTACTTC
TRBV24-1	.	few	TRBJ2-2	CATSDLDVGRGNTGELFF	TGTGCCACCAGTGATTTGGACGTGGGGCGGGGGAACACCGGGGAGCTGTTTTTT
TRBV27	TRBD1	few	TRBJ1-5	CASSPSGTGPYSNQPQHF	TGTGCCAGCAGCCCGAGTGGGACAGGACCTTATAGCAATCAGCCCCAGCATTTT
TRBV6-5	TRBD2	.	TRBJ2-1	CASSYSPGLAGGDNEQFF	TGTGCCAGCAGTTACTCTCCGGGACTAGCGGGGGGGGACAATGAGCAGTTCTTC
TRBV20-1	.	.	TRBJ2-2	CSASETTNTGELFF	TGCAGTGCTAGTGAGACTACAAACACCGGGGAGCTGTTTTTT
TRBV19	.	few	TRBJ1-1	CASSITLNTRGEAFF	TGTGCCAGTAGTATTACCCTCAATACCCGGGGTGAAGCTTTCTTT
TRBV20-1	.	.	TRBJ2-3	CSPPGLFTDTQYF	TGCAGTCCCCCGGGTCTATTCACAGATACGCAGTATTTT
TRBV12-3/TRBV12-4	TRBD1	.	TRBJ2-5	CASSFGQGETQYF	TGTGCCAGCAGTTTCGGACAGGGGGAGACCCAGTACTTC
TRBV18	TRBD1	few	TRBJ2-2	CASSPGQGDTGELFF	TGTGCCAGCTCGCCGGGACAGGGAGACACCGGGGAGCTGTTTTTT
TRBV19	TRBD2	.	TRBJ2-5	CASRGLVAGQETQYF	TGTGCCAGTAGGGGACTAGTCGCTGGCCAAGAGACCCAGTACTTC
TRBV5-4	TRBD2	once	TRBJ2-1	CASSPGLAGGPNNEQFF	TGTGCCAGCAGCCCCGGACTAGCGGGAGGCCCCAACAATGAGCAGTTCTTC
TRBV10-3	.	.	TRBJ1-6	CAVQGTNHSPLHF	TGTGCCGTCCAGGGGACAAACCATTCACCCCTCCACTTT
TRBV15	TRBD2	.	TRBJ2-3	CAGYPRDRRQTGGSIVDTQYF	TGTGCCGGCTACCCCAGAGACCGCCGACAGACGGGAGGTTCTATTGTCGATACGCAGTATTTT
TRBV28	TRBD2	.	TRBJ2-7	CASSLMRLADYEQYF	TGTGCCAGCAGTTTAATGCGACTAGCGGATTACGAGCAGTACTTC
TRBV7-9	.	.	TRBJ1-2	CASSLAKDIGYTF	TGTGCCAGCAGCTTAGCCAAGGACATAGGCTACACCTTC
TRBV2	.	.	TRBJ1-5	CASSGGRSPNQPQHF	TGTGCCAGCAGTGGGGGCCGGTCCCCCAATCAGCCCCAGCATTTT
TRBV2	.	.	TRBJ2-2	CASNRNTGELFF	TGTGCCAGCAACAGGAACACCGGGGAGCTGTTTTTT
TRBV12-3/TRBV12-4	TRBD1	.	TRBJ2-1	CASSTQGAGYNEQFF	TGTGCCAGCAGTACACAGGGGGCGGGCTACAATGAGCAGTTCTTC
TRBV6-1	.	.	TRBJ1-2	CASRNWGISYGYTF	TGTGCCAGCCGCAATTGGGGGATTAGCTATGGCTACACCTTC
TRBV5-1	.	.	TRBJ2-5	CASSFEAAGAKTQYF	TGCGCCAGCAGTTTCGAAGCCGCAGGGGCAAAGACCCAGTACTTC
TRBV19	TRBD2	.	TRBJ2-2	CASRSGGAGELFF	TGTGCCAGTAGATCGGGGGGTGCCGGGGAGCTGTTTTTT
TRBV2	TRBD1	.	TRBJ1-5	CASSRTGINQPQHF	TGTGCCAGCAGTAGGACAGGGATCAATCAGCCCCAGCATTTT
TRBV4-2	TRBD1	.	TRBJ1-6	CASSVGGPLYNSPLHF	TGTGCCAGCAGCGTAGGGGGCCCCCTCTATAATTCACCCCTCCACTTT
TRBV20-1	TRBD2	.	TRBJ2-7	CSAYDPGLAGGPYEQYF	TGCAGTGCTTACGATCCGGGACTAGCGGGAGGGCCCTACGAGCAGTACTTC
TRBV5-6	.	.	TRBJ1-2	CASSSLDPGYGYTF	TGTGCCAGCAGCTCCCTAGACCCAGGGTATGGCTACACCTTC
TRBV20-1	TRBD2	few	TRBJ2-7	CSASGRMGPSYEQYF	TGCAGTGCTAGCGGGAGGATGGGACCGAGCTACGAGCAGTACTTC
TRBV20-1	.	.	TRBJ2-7	CSARDMDSWASYEQYF	TGCAGTGCTAGAGATATGGACAGCTGGGCCTCCTACGAGCAGTACTTC
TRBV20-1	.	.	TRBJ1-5	CSARPPRALRNQPQHF	TGCAGTGCTAGACCCCCCAGGGCACTTCGCAATCAGCCCCAGCATTTT
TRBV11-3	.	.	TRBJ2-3	CASSCERTSTDTQYF	TGTGCCAGCAGCTGTGAAAGGACTAGCACAGATACGCAGTATTTT
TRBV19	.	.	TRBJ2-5	CASKETGETQYF	TGTGCCAGTAAGGAGACAGGAGAGACCCAGTACTTC
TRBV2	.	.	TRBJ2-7	CASSQDVGEQYF	TGTGCCAGCAGCCAGGATGTGGGGGAGCAGTACTTC